The 21 T cell receptor beta chains given below trace back to one sample, sequenced in a study of neurological immune-mediated disorders. In TCRdb, the 5' RACE reads were re-called with MiXCR into one record per CDR3 protein. The data show some 28,000 distinct CDR3 sequences, with roughly 25% seen just once and roughly 29% held by the top ten. The material sequenced was CD4+ T cells from blood. The receptor source for this set is a man in his fifties with HTLV-1-associated myelopathy (HAM/TSP).

This clonotype was recorded at least ten times. V and J are TRBV29-1 and TRBJ1-5; weak D call: TRBD1 (5 bases). The germline V and J ends were trimmed by 6 bases and 0 bases, with 12 bases remaining between them. Germline CDR1 reads SQVTM; CDR2 reads ANQGSEA. This CDR3 has 14 residues. The CDR3 region is CSVTRGDSNQPQHF. CDR3 sequence (DNA): TGCAGCGTCACACGGGGGGATAGCAATCAGCCCCAGCATTTT.

This clonotype was seen many times. The rearrangement uses TRBV5-1 and TRBJ2-7; 7 bases align to TRBD1. Germline CDR1 and CDR2: SGHRS and YFSETQ. V lost 4 bases and J lost 1; bases outside the gene matches: 5. The CDR3 covers 14 residues. CDR3 residues: CASSKTGQSYEQYF. The CDR3 nucleotides read TGCGCCAGCAGCAAGACAGGGCAGTCCTACGAGCAGTACTTC.

This clonotype was seen ten or more times. The V gene is TRBV20-1, the J gene TRBJ1-1, with D maybe TRBD1 (6 bases). V lost 5 bases and J 5 bases, leaving 18 bases between the germline ends. The CDR3 is 14 residues long. Germline assignment: CDR1 DFQATT and CDR2 SNEGSKA (reference sequence). CDR3 DNA sequence: TGCAGTGCTTCCAAGCAGGGGCCGGATACTGAAGCTTTCTTT. Its translation: CSASKQGPDTEAFF.

This chain uses TRBV4-2 with TRBJ2-1; unclear D gene. Germline V CDR1 and CDR2: LGHNA, YNFKEQ. The CDR3 totals 17 residues. V was cut by 0 bases and J by 0 bases, with 12 bases left in between. The CDR3 DNA is TGTGCCAGCAGCCAAGAAGCCCGGCGGAGCTCCTACAATGAGCAGTTCTTC. It is translated as CASSQEARRSSYNEQFF.

CDR3 coding DNA: TGTGCCAGCCCAGCGGGAGGGCCGAGAGAGCAGTACTTC. Residues: CASPAGGPREQYF. The chain joins TRBV3-1 to TRBJ2-7; 10 nucleotides align to TRBD2. V lost 8 bases to trimming and J lost 7 bases; unmatched junction nucleotides: 8. CDR1 is LGHDT, CDR2 YNNKEL, per germline (reference sequence). The CDR3 is made up of 13 amino acids.

This clonotype was counted ten times or more. The chain carries TRBV12-3 or TRBV12-4 and TRBJ1-2; D is ambiguous. With 8 bases removed from V and 7 bases from J, the gap between germline ends came to 11 bases. The CDR3 covers 11 residues. CDR3 DNA: TGTGCCAGCCCTGGGGTGTCTGGCTACACCTTC. Its protein is CASPGVSGYTF.

This clonotype occurred many times. This chain links TRBV9 with TRBJ2-5, with D hard to call. In germline, CDR1 is SGDLS, CDR2 YYNGEE. Trimming cost V 0 bases and J 0 bases, with 6 bases left between them. CDR3 size: 14 residues. CDR3 region: CASSVEQYQETQYF. Here the CDR3 DNA reads TGTGCCAGCAGCGTAGAGCAGTACCAAGAGACCCAGTACTTC.

This clonotype was seen repeatedly, ten times or more. The CDR3 loop is CASSHASTGTSGRGNEQFF. CDR3 DNA: TGTGCCAGCAGCCACGCCTCAACCGGGACTAGCGGGAGGGGAAATGAGCAGTTCTTC. V usage is TRBV3-1 and J usage is TRBJ2-1; 16 bases are shared with TRBD2. Looked up from germline, CDR1 is LGHDT and CDR2 is YNNKEL (reference sequence). After removal of 3 bases from V and 7 bases from J, the junction contained 12 bases not matched to a gene. The length of the CDR3 is 19 residues.

V usage is TRBV5-1 and J usage is TRBJ2-1, with 8 bases that match TRBD1. From germline, CDR1 is SGHRS and CDR2 YFSETQ. This CDR3 is 15 amino acids long. The trim removed 3 bases at V and 0 bases at J, leaving 2 bases unmatched. The CDR3 nucleotides are TGCGCCAGCAGCTCAGGACAGGGCTCCTACAATGAGCAGTTCTTC. The encoded protein is CASSSGQGSYNEQFF.

This clonotype was observed many times. V and J are TRBV20-1 and TRBJ1-4, with 7 bases aligning to TRBD1. CDR1 and CDR2 (germline): DFQATT, SNEGSKA (reference sequence). The CDR3 loop spans 17 amino acids. J lost 0 bases, V lost 0 bases, and 7 bases had no gene match. The DNA for the CDR3 is TGCAGTGCTAGAGAGGGACAGCGAGTTGCAACTAATGAAAAACTGTTTTTT. It is translated as CSAREGQRVATNEKLFF.

The chain has TRBV25-1 and TRBJ2-3; 8 bases align to TRBD1. CDR3 size: 14 residues. Germline-derived CDR1 and CDR2 are MGHDK and SYGVNS. Trimming removed 6 bases from V and 5 bases from J; junction bases left unmatched: 7. CDR3 residues: CASSGQGSIDTQYF. The DNA for the CDR3 is TGTGCCAGCAGCGGACAGGGTTCGATAGATACGCAGTATTTT.

This clonotype was recorded many times. The chain has TRBV6-5 and TRBJ1-1, with 8 nucleotides matching TRBD1. The V and J ends lost 0 bases and 1 base, in that order; junction bases with no gene match: 7. In germline, CDR1 is MNHEY, CDR2 SVGAGI. The CDR3 runs 17 residues. This CDR3 reads CASSYSLWDRQNTEAFF. The CDR3 nucleotides read TGTGCCAGCAGTTACTCGCTTTGGGACAGGCAGAACACTGAAGCTTTCTTT.

This clonotype appeared many times. The genes are TRBV10-2 and TRBJ1-1; D is possibly TRBD1 (5 bases). Trimming stripped 5 bases from V and 1 base from J, with 11 bases between. The CDR3 is 14 amino acids. Germline CDR1 is WSHSY and CDR2 is SAAADI. Here the CDR3 DNA reads TGCGCCAGCAGTTCCCTGGGGGGGAACACTGAAGCTTTCTTT. Translation: CASSSLGGNTEAFF.

Turning to this clonotype: This may come from a read error, since a much larger clone is one base off. This chain links TRBV20-1 with TRBJ1-1, with TRBD1 matching 7 bases. In germline, CDR1 is DFQATT, CDR2 SNEGSKA (reference sequence). The CDR3 loop spans 12 amino acids. As DNA, the CDR3 is TGCAGTGCTCCCCGGACAGGTAAAGGAGCTTTATTT. Translating gives CSAPRTGKGALF.

This clonotype came up many times. The V gene is TRBV20-1, the J gene TRBJ2-4, with a weak D call TRBD2 (6 bases). The germline gives CDR1 DFQATT, CDR2 SNEGSKA (reference sequence). The CDR3 is 16 amino acids. V lost 3 bases to trimming and J lost 1 base, with 16 bases between them. CDR3 coding DNA: TGCAGTGCTAGGGAGGGGCCTAGTTTGGCCAAAAACATTCAGTACTTC. Translation: CSAREGPSLAKNIQYF.

The rearrangement links TRBV20-1 to TRBJ1-2; D unresolved. Between the trimmed V and J ends, which lost 6 bases and 6 bases, there was a span of 2 bases. The CDR3 runs 8 residues. CDR1 DFQATT and CDR2 SNEGSKA come from the germline V gene (reference sequence). The CDR3 sequence: CSAHGYTF. CDR3 nucleotide sequence: TGCAGTGCGCATGGCTACACCTTC.

This clonotype qualifies as medium-sized. V is TRBV9 and J is TRBJ1-1, with unresolved D. V was cut by 4 bases and J by 1 base, with 14 bases left in between. Germline lookup yields CDR1 SGDLS and CDR2 YYNGEE. The CDR3 spans 15 residues. The CDR3 DNA reads as TGTGCCAGCAGCCCTCGGTTGGGCACGAACACTGAAGCTTTCTTT. Amino acids: CASSPRLGTNTEAFF.

Ten or more counts support this clonotype. The chain employs TRBV7-6 and TRBJ1-2; D possibly corresponds to TRBD1 (5 bases). Germline assignment: CDR1 SGHVS and CDR2 FNYEAQ. This CDR3 is 15 amino acids long. Trimming removed 4 bases from V and 3 bases from J, with 15 bases in between. The CDR3 DNA reads as TGTGCCAGCAGCTCTCATGGGGGAACAGACTATGGCTACACCTTC. It yields the protein CASSSHGGTDYGYTF.

This clonotype was seen ten or more times. J is TRBJ2-1 and V is TRBV20-1, with 12 bases matching TRBD2. This CDR3 has 19 amino acids. V shed 0 bases, J shed 0 bases, and the junction held 9 bases outside the gene matches. Germline V gives CDR1 DFQATT, CDR2 SNEGSKA (reference sequence). The CDR3 nucleotides are TGCAGTGCTAGAGATGCGACTAGCGGGGGATTGTTCTCCTACAATGAGCAGTTCTTC. Protein sequence: CSARDATSGGLFSYNEQFF.

This clonotype was counted at least ten times. The chain employs TRBV7-3 and TRBJ2-1; D uncertain. V was trimmed by 5 bases and J by 0 bases, leaving 14 bases between them. The CDR3 extends over 16 amino acids. Germline V lookup: CDR1 SGHTA, CDR2 FQGTGA. CDR3 residues: CASSPHLRTSYNEQFF. CDR3 in DNA: TGTGCCAGCAGCCCCCACCTTCGAACCTCCTACAATGAGCAGTTCTTC.

This clonotype came up many times. V is TRBV6-5 and J is TRBJ1-2; D possibly corresponds to TRBD1 (5 bases). The CDR3 has 13 amino acids. Germline V gene sequence: CDR1 MNHEY, CDR2 SVGAGI. V lost 5 bases, J lost 8 bases, and 15 bases lay in between. As DNA, the CDR3 is TGTGCCAGCAGTCTCCGGGACCTGAGAGGCTACACCTTC. This encodes CASSLRDLRGYTF.